Below are 22 T cell receptor beta chains sequenced from a single sample in a study of T cells in Graves' hyperthyroidism and ophthalmopathy. It was RNA transcripts that yielded the amplified TCR beta CDR3 regions. First-round RT-PCR with HTBI primers amplified the TCR CDR3 region. From the multiplex PCR reads, TCRdb called clonotypes with MiXCR, one entry per CDR3 protein. The data show some 350,000 distinct CDR3 sequences, 15% to 19% seen once. Sequences were obtained from blood. The receptor set was obtained from a woman between 18 and 29 years old with Graves' hyperthyroidism that later progressed to Graves' ophthalmopathy.

About this clonotype: One end of the junction varies from germline; a read error may be responsible. The genes are TRBV10-1 and TRBJ2-7; TRBD1 agrees at 7 bases. The V gene's germline CDR1 is WNHNN and CDR2 SYGVQD (reference sequence). This CDR3 has 14 amino acids. This CDR3 is CASSKSLQGYEQYF. Written as DNA, the CDR3 is TGCGCCAGCAGTAAGTCCTTACAGGGGTACGAGCAGTACTTC.

At least ten counts were recorded for this clonotype. In DNA, the CDR3 is TGCAGTGCTAGAGATTGGCTAGCGGAGGCGTGGGAGCAGTACTTC. Translating gives CSARDWLAEAWEQYF. The chain is built from TRBV20-1 and TRBJ2-7; the match to TRBD2 covers 7 bases. Per germline, CDR1 DFQATT and CDR2 SNEGSKA (reference sequence). The trim removed 0 bases at V and 7 bases at J, leaving 12 bases unmatched. This CDR3 has 15 residues.

This clonotype has a handful of counts. CDR3 loop: CSVPLPGQLNYGYTF. The CDR3 coding sequence is TGCAGCGTGCCCCTCCCCGGACAGCTTAACTATGGCTACACCTTC. The V and J genes are TRBV29-1 and TRBJ1-2; perhaps TRBD1 as D (6 bases). Germline V gene sequence: CDR1 SQVTM, CDR2 ANQGSEA. The CDR3 extends over 15 amino acids. The V end lost 6 bases, the J end lost 1 base, and 18 bases lay between the germline ends.

This clonotype has ten or more counts. This chain uses TRBV2 with TRBJ2-7; no firm D call. V was shortened by 8 bases and J by 7 bases, with 15 bases between the two germline ends. The CDR3 runs to 12 residues. From germline, CDR1 is SNHLY and CDR2 FYNNEI. DNA for the CDR3: TGTGCCAGCCTCAGGTCTCTTCGGGAGCAGTACTTC. Translating it yields CASLRSLREQYF.

The V call is TRBV6-1, the J call TRBJ2-2, with D possibly being TRBD1 (6 bases). Per germline, CDR1 MNHNS and CDR2 SASEGT. V was clipped by 10 bases and J by 3 bases, with 12 bases between them. The CDR3 covers 13 residues. The CDR3 coding sequence is TGTGCCACCCCGAAGGGGGACACCGGGGAGCTGTTTTTT. Protein: CATPKGDTGELFF.

This clonotype was seen repeatedly, ten times or more. CDR3 coding DNA: TGTGCCAGCAGTTCCAGGTGGGGTGGAAATGAAAAACTGTTTTTT. Encoded protein: CASSSRWGGNEKLFF. The rearrangement links TRBV27 to TRBJ1-4; D unresolved. The CDR3 has 15 amino acids. V shed 4 bases and J shed 5 bases, with 14 bases lying between them. Germline lookup yields CDR1 MNHEY and CDR2 SMNVEV (reference sequence).

There are many counts of this clonotype. The chain couples TRBV11-2 to TRBJ2-3; D possibly corresponds to TRBD2 (5 bases). The V and J ends lost 1 base and 4 bases respectively, with 9 bases between them. The germline V gene has CDR1 SGHAT and CDR2 FQNNGV. The CDR3 is 14 residues long. The DNA for the CDR3 is TGTGCCAGCAGCTTAGTACTAGTGGCAGATACGCAGTATTTT. Translated: CASSLVLVADTQYF.

This clonotype was counted at least ten times. V usage is TRBV27 and J usage is TRBJ2-7; 9 bases are a match to TRBD1. This CDR3 has 13 residues. The trim removed 6 bases at V and 6 bases at J, leaving 6 bases unmatched. Germline values: CDR1 MNHEY, CDR2 SMNVEV (reference sequence). The CDR3 loop is CASRGGTGPEQYF. DNA for the CDR3: TGTGCCAGCAGAGGCGGGACAGGGCCCGAGCAGTACTTC.

Ten or more counts support this clonotype. The CDR3 reads CATSVSSSRGGETQYF. The CDR3 nucleotides read TGTGCCACCAGTGTATCCTCATCGCGGGGCGGGGAGACCCAGTACTTC. The J gene is TRBJ2-5, the V gene TRBV24-1; TRBD2 is a possible D gene (6 bases). V dropped 5 bases and J dropped 5 bases, with 20 bases sitting between them. This CDR3 is built from 16 residues. Germline loops: CDR1 KGHDR, CDR2 SFDVKD.

About this clonotype: A much larger clone differs from this one at a single base, so this may be a read error. This rearrangement joins TRBV10-3 to TRBJ2-1; 9 bases agree with TRBD1. Germline V gives CDR1 ENHRY, CDR2 SYGVKD. Trimming at V came to 2 bases and at J to 0 bases, leaving 5 bases not matched to a gene. The length of the CDR3 is 17 residues. The CDR3 here is CAISEETGGDSYNEQFF. The CDR3 DNA sequence: TGTGCCATCAGTGAGGAGACAGGGGGGGACTCCTACAATGAGCAGTTCTTC.

The CDR3 is CASRPGTANTGELFF. The DNA of the CDR3 is TGTGCCAGTAGGCCCGGGACAGCAAACACCGGGGAGCTGTTTTTT. The chain recombines TRBV19 with TRBJ2-2, with 7 bases lining up with TRBD1. The V gene end was trimmed by 6 bases and the J gene end by 2 bases; junction bases not matched to a gene: 6. This CDR3 comprises 15 residues. Germline V gene data show CDR1 as LNHDA and CDR2 as SQIVND (reference sequence). Combining the CDR3 with reference TRBV19 and TRBJ2-2 gives the whole variable domain DGGITQSPKYLFRKEGQNVTLSCEQNLNHDAMYWYRQDPGQGLRLIYYSQIVNDFQKGDIAEGYSVSREKKESFPLTVTSAQKNPTAFYLCASRPGTANTGELFFGEGSRLTVL.

This clonotype was recorded many times. The chain joins TRBV29-1 to TRBJ1-5; 8 bases match TRBD1. The CDR3 spans 13 residues. The J segment lost 7 bases and the V segment lost 3 bases, leaving 5 bases of the junction unmatched. The V gene's germline CDR1 is SQVTM and CDR2 ANQGSEA. CDR3 in amino acids: CSVEDRAGQPQHF. In nucleotides, the CDR3 is TGCAGCGTTGAGGACAGGGCGGGGCAGCCCCAGCATTTT.

The table lists this clonotype with many counts. This rearrangement joins TRBV7-6 to TRBJ2-7; 7 bases are a match to TRBD1. V shed 5 bases, J shed 5 bases, and the junction held 9 bases outside the gene matches. Germline loops: CDR1 SGHVS, CDR2 FNYEAQ. This CDR3 spans 14 amino acids. The CDR3 bases are TGTGCCAGCAGCCTCGGTGCAGGGGGAAACGAGCAGTACTTC. Translation gives CASSLGAGGNEQYF. The whole variable domain, remainder taken from reference TRBV7-6 and TRBJ2-7, is GAGVSQSPRYKVTKRGQDVALRCDPISGHVSLYWYRQALGQGPEFLTYFNYEAQQDKSGLPNDRFSAERPEGSISTLTIQRTEQRDSAMYRCASSLGAGGNEQYFGPGTRLTVT.

This clonotype was seen at least ten times. The chain combines TRBV12-3 or TRBV12-4 with TRBJ2-2, with D tentatively TRBD2 (5 bases). The CDR3 runs 16 residues. The V end lost 5 bases, the J end lost 1 base, and 14 bases lay between the germline ends. CDR3 sequence (DNA): TGTGCCAGCAGTCCTATGGCGGGCGGGAACACCGGGGAGCTGTTTTTT. Translation gives CASSPMAGGNTGELFF.

V is TRBV20-1 and J is TRBJ2-2; 10 bases line up with TRBD2. After removal of 1 base from V and 8 bases from J, the junction contained 10 bases not matched to a gene. Germline CDR1 is DFQATT and CDR2 is SNEGSKA (reference sequence). The CDR3 totals 16 residues. The chain's CDR3 is CSARGSLAGFRGELFF. In DNA form, the CDR3 reads TGCAGTGCTAGAGGTTCACTAGCGGGATTCCGGGGGGAGCTGTTTTTT.

This clonotype occurred many times. The gene calls are TRBV28 and TRBJ1-1, with 7 bases fitting TRBD1. This CDR3 is 16 amino acids long. The germline V gene encodes CDR1 MDHEN and CDR2 SYDVKM. The V gene end was trimmed by 6 bases and the J gene end by 4 bases; junction bases not matched to a gene: 14. The CDR3 reads CASRWGLRGLVTEAFF. The CDR3 bases are TGTGCCAGCAGGTGGGGCCTGAGGGGGCTGGTCACTGAAGCTTTCTTT. The full variable domain, its missing parts supplied by reference TRBV28 and TRBJ1-1, is DVKVTQSSRYLVKRTGEKVFLECVQDMDHENMFWYRQDPGLGLRLIYFSYDVKMKEKGDIPEGYSVSREKKERFSLILESASTNQTSMYLCASRWGLRGLVTEAFFGQGTRLTVV.

This clonotype was seen many times. The chain links TRBV7-2 to TRBJ2-5, with 9 positions matching TRBD1. This CDR3 spans 15 amino acids. Germline trimming cut 4 bases from V and 4 bases from J; bases unmatched to any gene: 7. Looked up from germline, CDR1 is SGHTA and CDR2 is FQGNSA. CDR3 bases: TGTGCCAGCAGCTACCAACAGGGGGCAGGAGAGACCCAGTACTTC. Translating gives CASSYQQGAGETQYF.

This clonotype was seen repeatedly, ten times or more. The chain has TRBV12-3 or TRBV12-4 and TRBJ2-3; D is unresolved. This CDR3 region has 12 residues. V lost 0 bases to trimming and J lost 6 bases, with 4 bases between them. This CDR3 is CASSLAPDTQYF. In DNA, the CDR3 is TGTGCCAGCAGTTTAGCGCCCGATACGCAGTATTTT.

CDR3 loop: CASSFGQGRYEQYF. DNA for the CDR3: TGTGCCAGCAGCTTCGGACAGGGCCGCTACGAGCAGTACTTC. The chain recombines TRBV7-9 with TRBJ2-7; 8 bases fit TRBD1. CDR1 is SEHNR, CDR2 FQNEAQ, per germline (reference sequence). CDR3 size: 14 residues. V lost 3 bases to trimming and J lost 3 bases; unmatched junction nucleotides: 4.

The table lists this clonotype with a few counts. The chain carries TRBV19 and TRBJ1-1, with D maybe TRBD1 (5 bases). Per the germline V gene, CDR1 is LNHDA and CDR2 is SQIVND (reference sequence). The CDR3 sequence is 15 residues long. The germline V and J ends were trimmed by 3 bases and 1 base, with 12 bases remaining between them. The CDR3 region is CASSMGVEQNTEAFF. The CDR3 DNA reads as TGTGCCAGTAGTATGGGGGTGGAGCAGAACACTGAAGCTTTCTTT.

On this clonotype itself: This clone may be a read error of a much larger clone one base away. The V call is TRBV7-9, the J call TRBJ2-3; tentative D call: TRBD2 (6 bases). The CDR3 is made up of 15 amino acids. Germline V lookup: CDR1 SEHNR, CDR2 FQNEAQ (reference sequence). This chain's CDR3 is CASSLLALSTDTQCF. For the CDR3, the DNA is TGTGCCAGCAGCTTACTAGCGTTGAGCACAGATACGCAGTGTTTT.

This clonotype has just a few counts. The chain couples TRBV5-5 to TRBJ2-7; D is ambiguous. V shed 0 bases and J shed 5 bases, with 15 bases lying between them. The CDR3 loop spans 15 amino acids. Germline loops: CDR1 SGHKS, CDR2 YYEKEE (reference sequence). The CDR3 DNA reads TGTGCCAGCAGCTTGGAGGTAGGCTCCCGAGACGAGCAGTACTTC. Amino acid sequence: CASSLEVGSRDEQYF.